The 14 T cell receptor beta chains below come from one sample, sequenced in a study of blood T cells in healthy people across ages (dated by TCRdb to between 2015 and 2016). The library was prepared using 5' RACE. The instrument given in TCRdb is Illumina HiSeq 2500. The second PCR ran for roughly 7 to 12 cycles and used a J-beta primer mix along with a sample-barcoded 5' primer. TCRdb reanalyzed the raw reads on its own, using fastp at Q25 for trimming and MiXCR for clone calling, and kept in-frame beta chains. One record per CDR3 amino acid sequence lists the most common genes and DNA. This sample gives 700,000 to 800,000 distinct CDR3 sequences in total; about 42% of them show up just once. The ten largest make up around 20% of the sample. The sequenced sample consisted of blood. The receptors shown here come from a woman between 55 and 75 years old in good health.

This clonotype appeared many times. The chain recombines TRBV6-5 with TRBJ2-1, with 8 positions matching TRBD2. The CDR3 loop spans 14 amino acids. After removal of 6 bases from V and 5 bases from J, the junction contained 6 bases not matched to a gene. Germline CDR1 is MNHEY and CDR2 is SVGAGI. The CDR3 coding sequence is TGTGCCAGCAGCAGAGGGACTAGGGACAATGAGCAGTTCTTC. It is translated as CASSRGTRDNEQFF.

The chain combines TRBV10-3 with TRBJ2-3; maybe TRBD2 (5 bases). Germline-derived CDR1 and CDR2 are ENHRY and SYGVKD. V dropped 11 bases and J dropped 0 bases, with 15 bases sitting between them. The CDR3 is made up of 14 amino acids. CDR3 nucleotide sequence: TGTGCCGCCAAAGCGGAACCTAGCACAGATACGCAGTATTTT. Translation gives CAAKAEPSTDTQYF.

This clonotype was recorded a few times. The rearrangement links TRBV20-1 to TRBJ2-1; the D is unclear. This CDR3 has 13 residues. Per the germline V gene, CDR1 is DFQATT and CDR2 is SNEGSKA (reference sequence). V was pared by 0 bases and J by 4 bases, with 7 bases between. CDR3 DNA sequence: TGCAGTGCTAGAGATCCGGAGTACAATGAGCAGTTCTTC. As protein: CSARDPEYNEQFF.

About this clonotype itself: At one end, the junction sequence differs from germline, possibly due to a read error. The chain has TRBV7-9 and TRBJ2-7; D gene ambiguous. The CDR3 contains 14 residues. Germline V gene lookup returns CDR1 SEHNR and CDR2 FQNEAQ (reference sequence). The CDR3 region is CASSPSGRTYGQYF. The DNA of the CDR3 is TGTGCCAGCAGCCCTTCAGGTCGAACCTACGGGCAGTACTTC.

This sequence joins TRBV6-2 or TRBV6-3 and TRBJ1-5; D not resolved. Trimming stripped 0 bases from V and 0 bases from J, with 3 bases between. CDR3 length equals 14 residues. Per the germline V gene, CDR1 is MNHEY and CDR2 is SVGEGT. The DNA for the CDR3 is TGTGCCAGCAGTTACTCGAGTAGCAATCAGCCCCAGCATTTT. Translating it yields CASSYSSSNQPQHF.

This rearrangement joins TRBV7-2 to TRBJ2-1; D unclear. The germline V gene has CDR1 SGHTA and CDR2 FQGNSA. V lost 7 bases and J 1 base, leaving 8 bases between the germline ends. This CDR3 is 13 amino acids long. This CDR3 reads CASKETSYNEQFF. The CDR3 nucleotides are TGTGCCAGCAAAGAGACTTCCTACAATGAGCAGTTCTTC.

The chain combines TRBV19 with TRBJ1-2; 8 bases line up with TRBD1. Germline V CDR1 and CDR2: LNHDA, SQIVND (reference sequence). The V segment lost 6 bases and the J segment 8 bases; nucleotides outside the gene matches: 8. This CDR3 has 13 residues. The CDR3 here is CASRSGQGTGYTF. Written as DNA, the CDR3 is TGTGCCAGTAGAAGCGGACAGGGAACGGGCTACACCTTC.

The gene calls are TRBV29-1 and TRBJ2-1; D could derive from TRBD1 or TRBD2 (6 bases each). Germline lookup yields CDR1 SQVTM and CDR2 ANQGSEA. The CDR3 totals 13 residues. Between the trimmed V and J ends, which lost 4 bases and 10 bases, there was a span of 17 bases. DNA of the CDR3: TGCAGCGTTGGGGGGGCCCGACGGACAGAGCAGTTCTTC. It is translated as CSVGGARRTEQFF.

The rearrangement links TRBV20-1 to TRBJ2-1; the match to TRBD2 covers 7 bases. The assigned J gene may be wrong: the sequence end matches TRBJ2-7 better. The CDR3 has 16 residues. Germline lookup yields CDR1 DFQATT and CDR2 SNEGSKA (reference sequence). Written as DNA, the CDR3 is TGCAGTGCTCCGCCTCTAGCGACTAGCTCCTACAGTGAGCAGTACTTC. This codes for CSAPPLATSSYSEQYF.

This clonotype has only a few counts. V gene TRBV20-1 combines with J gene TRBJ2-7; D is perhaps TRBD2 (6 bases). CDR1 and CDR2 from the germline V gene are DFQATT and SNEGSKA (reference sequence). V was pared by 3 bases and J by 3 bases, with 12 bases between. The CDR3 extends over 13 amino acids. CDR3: CSASGRKIYEQYF. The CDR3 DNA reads TGCAGTGCTAGCGGGAGAAAGATCTACGAGCAGTACTTC.

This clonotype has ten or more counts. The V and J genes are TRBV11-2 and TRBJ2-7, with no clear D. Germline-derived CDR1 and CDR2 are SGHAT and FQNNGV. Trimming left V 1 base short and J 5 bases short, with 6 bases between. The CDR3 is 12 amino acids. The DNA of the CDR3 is TGTGCCAGCAGCTTAGTTCCCGACGAGCAGTACTTC. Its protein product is CASSLVPDEQYF.

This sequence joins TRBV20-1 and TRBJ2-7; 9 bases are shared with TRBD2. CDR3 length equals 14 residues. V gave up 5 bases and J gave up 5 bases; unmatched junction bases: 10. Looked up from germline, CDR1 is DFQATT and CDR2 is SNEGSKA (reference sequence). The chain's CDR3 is CSAARSGRKDEQYF. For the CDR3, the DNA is TGCAGTGCTGCCCGTAGCGGGAGAAAGGACGAGCAGTACTTC.

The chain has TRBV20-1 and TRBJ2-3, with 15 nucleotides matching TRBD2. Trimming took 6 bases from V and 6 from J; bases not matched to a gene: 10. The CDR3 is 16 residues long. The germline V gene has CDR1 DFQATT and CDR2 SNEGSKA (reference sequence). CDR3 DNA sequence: TGCAGTGCCAACGCGGGACTAGCGGGAGGACGGGATACGCAGTATTTT. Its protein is CSANAGLAGGRDTQYF.

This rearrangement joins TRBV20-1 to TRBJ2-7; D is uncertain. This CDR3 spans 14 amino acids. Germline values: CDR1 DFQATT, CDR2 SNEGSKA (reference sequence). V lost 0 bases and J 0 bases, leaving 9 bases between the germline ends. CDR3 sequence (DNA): TGCAGTGCTAGAGAGGTACTTTACTCCTACGAGCAGTACTTC. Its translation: CSAREVLYSYEQYF.